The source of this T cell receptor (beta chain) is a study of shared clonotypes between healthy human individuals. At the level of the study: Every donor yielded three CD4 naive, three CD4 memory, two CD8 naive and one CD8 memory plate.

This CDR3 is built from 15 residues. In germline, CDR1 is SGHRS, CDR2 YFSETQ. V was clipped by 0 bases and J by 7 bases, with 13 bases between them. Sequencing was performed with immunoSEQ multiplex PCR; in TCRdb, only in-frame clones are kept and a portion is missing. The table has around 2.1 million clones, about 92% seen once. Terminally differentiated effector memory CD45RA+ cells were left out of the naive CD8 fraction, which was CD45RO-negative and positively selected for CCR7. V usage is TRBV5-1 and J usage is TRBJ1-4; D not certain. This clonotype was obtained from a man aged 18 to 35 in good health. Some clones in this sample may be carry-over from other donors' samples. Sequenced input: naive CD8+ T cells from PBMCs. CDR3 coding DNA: TGCGCCAGCAGCTTGGAAGGGCAGGTTGGTGAAAAACTGTTTTTT. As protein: CASSLEGQVGEKLFF.